Here is one TCR beta chain with its context. Its specificity is not known. Amplification by 5'RACE using constant-segment primers produced TCR alpha and TCR beta cDNA libraries that carried sample barcodes and UMIs. TCRdb independently ran MiXCR on the 5' RACE reads; one entry per CDR3 protein. Here the sample spans 250,000 to 300,000 distinct CDR3 sequences, over 7% being singletons. This CDR3 region has 14 residues. Germline-derived CDR1 and CDR2 are SGHVS and FQNEAQ. The V end lost 4 bases, the J end lost 8 bases, and 17 bases lay between the germline ends. This sample was included in a study of T-cell memory formation after mild COVID-19. Findings of the study overall: Most CD4+ clones that shrank were in CM and EM, while CD8+ ones turned up in EMRA. Cross-reactive memory seemingly joined, as some responding clones were found in pre-infection memory. Second-wave clones reaching peak frequency on day 37 lacked confirmed SARS-CoV-2 specificity.

The sequenced material came from PBMCs or a T cell subset sorted from them (not recorded which). The chain links TRBV7-8 to TRBJ1-1; D is undetermined. This TCR derives from a man aged 18 to 35 who had mild COVID-19 (a few samples of this study predate the infection). Cell type and time point are not known. The CDR3 DNA follows: TGTGCCAGCAGCTATGGTATCCTAGAACAGGAAGCTTTCTTT. It specifies CASSYGILEQEAFF.